Listed below are T cell receptor beta chains from one sample, sequenced in a study of T cells in Graves' hyperthyroidism and ophthalmopathy. TCRdb re-derived calls from the multiplex PCR reads in MiXCR, one entry per CDR3 protein. This table has 600,000 to 850,000 distinct CDR3 sequences, over 15% appearing once. The sample consisted of blood. All receptors derive from a woman aged 50 to 65 with Graves' hyperthyroidism that later progressed to Graves' ophthalmopathy. Both conserved end residues are part of each CDR3. Each record gives: V gene, D gene, clone size, J gene, CDR3 protein, CDR3 DNA. A D gene is named only where the DNA matches it firmly. Only some rows state a clone size, as once, few, many or a class for expanded clones.

v_call: TRBV29-1; d_call: TRBD1; clone_size: -; j_call: TRBJ2-3; cdr3_aa: CSVPTQGATDTQYF; cdr3_nt: TGCAGCGTTCCAACACAGGGGGCCACAGATACGCAGTATTTT
v_call: TRBV5-1; d_call: -; clone_size: few; j_call: TRBJ2-7; cdr3_aa: CASSNPTDYEQYF; cdr3_nt: TGCGCCAGCAGCAACCCGACAGACTACGAGCAGTACTTC
v_call: TRBV7-9; d_call: -; clone_size: few; j_call: TRBJ2-3; cdr3_aa: CASSSVVAHGTQYF; cdr3_nt: TGTGCCAGCTCTTCCGTGGTGGCACACGGTACGCAGTATTTT
v_call: TRBV7-9; d_call: -; clone_size: -; j_call: TRBJ2-6; cdr3_aa: CASSSPTGFGANVLTF; cdr3_nt: TGTGCCAGCAGCTCTCCAACAGGGTTCGGGGCCAACGTCCTGACTTTC
v_call: TRBV12-3/TRBV12-4; d_call: -; clone_size: -; j_call: TRBJ1-1; cdr3_aa: CASTNRELRAFF; cdr3_nt: TGTGCCAGCACCAACCGGGAATTACGCGCTTTCTTT
v_call: TRBV24-1; d_call: TRBD1; clone_size: -; j_call: TRBJ1-5; cdr3_aa: CATSDSQGFLQPQHF; cdr3_nt: TGTGCCACCAGTGATTCACAGGGGTTTCTTCAGCCCCAGCATTTT
v_call: TRBV7-9; d_call: -; clone_size: -; j_call: TRBJ2-6; cdr3_aa: CASSSTLAPGANVLTF; cdr3_nt: TGTGCCAGCAGCTCAACTCTAGCGCCCGGGGCCAACGTCCTGACTTTC
v_call: TRBV5-1; d_call: -; clone_size: -; j_call: TRBJ2-7; cdr3_aa: CASRRPSTHEQYF; cdr3_nt: TGCGCCAGCAGGAGGCCCTCCACCCACGAGCAGTACTTC
v_call: TRBV20-1; d_call: -; clone_size: -; j_call: TRBJ1-6; cdr3_aa: CSAAERGDSPLHF; cdr3_nt: TGCAGTGCAGCCGAGAGAGGGGATTCACCCCTCCACTTT
v_call: TRBV5-1; d_call: TRBD1; clone_size: -; j_call: TRBJ2-5; cdr3_aa: CASSPGQAHGQETQYF; cdr3_nt: TGCGCCAGCAGCCCCGGACAGGCGCACGGCCAAGAGACCCAGTACTTC
v_call: TRBV7-6; d_call: -; clone_size: few; j_call: TRBJ1-1; cdr3_aa: CASSLQTSNTEAFF; cdr3_nt: TGTGCCAGCAGCCTTCAAACATCGAACACTGAAGCTTTCTTT
v_call: TRBV3-1; d_call: TRBD1; clone_size: few; j_call: TRBJ1-5; cdr3_aa: CASSQVTGEQPQHF; cdr3_nt: TGTGCCAGCAGCCAGGTTACAGGGGAACAGCCCCAGCATTTT
v_call: TRBV30; d_call: -; clone_size: many; j_call: TRBJ1-2; cdr3_aa: CAWSVQWGSDNYGYTF; cdr3_nt: TGTGCCTGGAGTGTACAATGGGGCAGCGATAACTATGGCTACACCTTC
v_call: TRBV15; d_call: -; clone_size: -; j_call: TRBJ2-3; cdr3_aa: CATSTLASTDTQYF; cdr3_nt: TGTGCCACCAGCACCTTGGCGAGCACAGATACGCAGTATTTT
v_call: TRBV6-1; d_call: -; clone_size: few; j_call: TRBJ1-4; cdr3_aa: CASSGPTGLGEKLFF; cdr3_nt: TGTGCCAGCAGTGGCCCTACAGGGTTGGGTGAAAAACTGTTTTTT
v_call: TRBV6-1; d_call: -; clone_size: -; j_call: TRBJ2-5; cdr3_aa: CASSRGYETQYF; cdr3_nt: TGTGCCAGCAGCAGGGGTTACGAGACCCAGTACTTC
v_call: TRBV12-5; d_call: TRBD1; clone_size: -; j_call: TRBJ1-5; cdr3_aa: CASGLVYYGQGGNQPQHF; cdr3_nt: TGTGCTAGTGGTTTGGTATATTATGGGCAGGGGGGCAATCAGCCCCAGCATTTT
v_call: TRBV9; d_call: -; clone_size: -; j_call: TRBJ1-3; cdr3_aa: CASSQPGSGNTIYF; cdr3_nt: TGTGCCAGCAGCCAACCAGGCTCTGGAAACACCATATATTTT
v_call: TRBV5-1; d_call: -; clone_size: many; j_call: TRBJ2-1; cdr3_aa: CASSLPIESLNEQFF; cdr3_nt: TGCGCCAGCAGCCTGCCGATTGAATCCTTGAATGAGCAGTTCTTC
v_call: TRBV6-2/TRBV6-3; d_call: TRBD2; clone_size: -; j_call: TRBJ2-3; cdr3_aa: CASSKGGSGGAYTQYF; cdr3_nt: TGTGCCAGCAGCAAAGGCGGGAGCGGGGGGGCTTATACGCAGTATTTT
v_call: TRBV11-2; d_call: TRBD1; clone_size: -; j_call: TRBJ2-7; cdr3_aa: CASRGQGSYEQYF; cdr3_nt: TGTGCCAGCAGGGGACAGGGATCCTACGAGCAGTACTTC
v_call: TRBV10-3; d_call: -; clone_size: -; j_call: TRBJ2-3; cdr3_aa: CATSPLEGDTQYF; cdr3_nt: TGTGCCACCAGTCCCTTGGAGGGAGATACGCAGTATTTT
v_call: TRBV3-1; d_call: TRBD1; clone_size: -; j_call: TRBJ2-1; cdr3_aa: CASSPRTGSRDRNEQFF; cdr3_nt: TGTGCCAGCAGCCCCCGGACAGGTTCGAGGGATCGCAATGAGCAGTTCTTC
v_call: TRBV12-3/TRBV12-4; d_call: -; clone_size: few; j_call: TRBJ2-1; cdr3_aa: CASSFGGRGYGNEQFF; cdr3_nt: TGTGCCAGCAGTTTTGGCGGCCGAGGATATGGCAATGAGCAGTTCTTC
v_call: TRBV3-1; d_call: -; clone_size: -; j_call: TRBJ1-5; cdr3_aa: CASSQGGLKPQHF; cdr3_nt: TGTGCCAGCAGCCAAGGGGGGCTCAAGCCCCAGCATTTT
v_call: TRBV15; d_call: -; clone_size: -; j_call: TRBJ2-5; cdr3_aa: CATSTLEVGVKTQYF; cdr3_nt: TGTGCCACCAGCACCCTCGAAGTCGGGGTAAAGACCCAGTACTTC
v_call: TRBV3-1; d_call: -; clone_size: many; j_call: TRBJ1-2; cdr3_aa: CASSQDRKQVDYGYTF; cdr3_nt: TGTGCCAGCAGCCAAGATCGGAAACAGGTGGACTATGGCTACACCTTC
v_call: TRBV20-1; d_call: -; clone_size: many; j_call: TRBJ2-4; cdr3_aa: CSAIRTGGRNIQYF; cdr3_nt: TGCAGTGCTATCCGGACAGGAGGGAGAAACATTCAGTACTTC
v_call: TRBV2; d_call: TRBD2; clone_size: many; j_call: TRBJ2-5; cdr3_aa: CASSPGTRIGETQYF; cdr3_nt: TGTGCCAGCAGTCCCGGGACTAGAATAGGGGAGACCCAGTACTTC
v_call: TRBV9; d_call: -; clone_size: -; j_call: TRBJ1-1; cdr3_aa: CASSPGRTMNTEAFF; cdr3_nt: TGTGCCAGCAGCCCCGGGCGGACCATGAACACTGAAGCTTTCTTT
v_call: TRBV20-1; d_call: -; clone_size: few; j_call: TRBJ2-1; cdr3_aa: CSASMGLDEQFF; cdr3_nt: TGCAGTGCTAGCATGGGACTCGATGAGCAGTTCTTC
v_call: TRBV7-8; d_call: -; clone_size: -; j_call: TRBJ2-2; cdr3_aa: CASSLVGQGGVRTGELFF; cdr3_nt: TGTGCCAGCAGCTTAGTTGGTCAGGGCGGTGTTAGGACCGGGGAGCTGTTTTTT
v_call: TRBV20-1; d_call: -; clone_size: many; j_call: TRBJ2-3; cdr3_aa: CSARGWLGNLQLDTQYF; cdr3_nt: TGCAGTGCTAGAGGATGGTTAGGAAATCTTCAATTGGATACGCAGTATTTT
v_call: TRBV20-1; d_call: -; clone_size: many; j_call: TRBJ1-2; cdr3_aa: CSARDRRRGGYTF; cdr3_nt: TGCAGTGCTAGAGACCGACGGCGGGGTGGCTACACCTTC
v_call: TRBV7-6; d_call: TRBD1; clone_size: -; j_call: TRBJ1-2; cdr3_aa: CASSYETGGHYGYTF; cdr3_nt: TGTGCCAGCAGCTACGAGACAGGGGGACACTATGGCTACACCTTC
v_call: TRBV15; d_call: -; clone_size: -; j_call: TRBJ1-3; cdr3_aa: CATSGGRSSGNTIYF; cdr3_nt: TGTGCCACCAGCGGGGGACGGAGCTCTGGAAACACCATATATTTT
v_call: TRBV12-5; d_call: TRBD1; clone_size: many; j_call: TRBJ1-5; cdr3_aa: CASGFLQGISNQPQHF; cdr3_nt: TGTGCTAGTGGTTTCCTACAGGGGATTAGCAATCAGCCCCAGCATTTT
v_call: TRBV2; d_call: -; clone_size: -; j_call: TRBJ1-1; cdr3_aa: CASSEAVTEAFF; cdr3_nt: TGTGCCAGCAGTGAGGCAGTCACTGAAGCTTTCTTT
v_call: TRBV6-1; d_call: -; clone_size: few; j_call: TRBJ2-7; cdr3_aa: CASRGLGYEQYF; cdr3_nt: TGTGCCAGCCGGGGACTTGGCTACGAGCAGTACTTC
v_call: TRBV20-1; d_call: TRBD1; clone_size: many; j_call: TRBJ2-1; cdr3_aa: CSARGQGDEQFF; cdr3_nt: TGCAGTGCTAGAGGACAGGGCGATGAGCAGTTCTTC
v_call: TRBV9; d_call: -; clone_size: -; j_call: TRBJ1-2; cdr3_aa: CASSGPDGAEPNYGYTF; cdr3_nt: TGTGCCAGCAGCGGCCCAGACGGGGCGGAACCTAACTATGGCTACACCTTC
v_call: TRBV24-1; d_call: TRBD1; clone_size: few; j_call: TRBJ2-3; cdr3_aa: CATSDPTTGVADTQYF; cdr3_nt: TGTGCCACCAGTGATCCGACGACAGGGGTGGCAGATACGCAGTATTTT
v_call: TRBV5-1; d_call: TRBD1; clone_size: many; j_call: TRBJ1-2; cdr3_aa: CASSSGGQGAGYTF; cdr3_nt: TGCGCCAGCAGCTCGGGGGGACAGGGGGCAGGCTACACCTTC
v_call: TRBV27; d_call: -; clone_size: few; j_call: TRBJ2-6; cdr3_aa: CASSLSVTSGANVLTF; cdr3_nt: TGTGCCAGCAGTTTAAGTGTGACATCTGGGGCCAACGTCCTGACTTTC
v_call: TRBV11-2; d_call: -; clone_size: -; j_call: TRBJ1-4; cdr3_aa: CASSLWGGETNEKLFF; cdr3_nt: TGTGCCAGCAGCCTCTGGGGGGGTGAAACTAATGAAAAACTGTTTTTT
v_call: TRBV6-2/TRBV6-3; d_call: -; clone_size: many; j_call: TRBJ2-5; cdr3_aa: CASSYSGTETQYF; cdr3_nt: TGTGCCAGCAGTTACTCCGGGACAGAGACCCAGTACTTC
v_call: TRBV10-3; d_call: TRBD2; clone_size: many; j_call: TRBJ2-2; cdr3_aa: CAISVSGGLTGELFF; cdr3_nt: TGTGCCATCAGTGTAAGCGGGGGATTGACCGGGGAGCTGTTTTTT
v_call: TRBV30; d_call: -; clone_size: many; j_call: TRBJ2-7; cdr3_aa: CAWSVSRYSYEQYF; cdr3_nt: TGTGCCTGGAGTGTATCCAGGTACTCCTACGAGCAGTACTTC
v_call: TRBV6-1; d_call: TRBD1; clone_size: -; j_call: TRBJ1-6; cdr3_aa: CATSTRTGGGSPLHF; cdr3_nt: TGTGCCACCAGCACAAGGACAGGGGGAGGTTCACCCCTCCACTTT
v_call: TRBV10-3; d_call: -; clone_size: -; j_call: TRBJ2-1; cdr3_aa: CAISEAGRGGFYNEQFF; cdr3_nt: TGTGCCATCAGTGAGGCCGGCAGGGGCGGATTCTACAATGAGCAGTTCTTC
v_call: TRBV20-1; d_call: TRBD2; clone_size: -; j_call: TRBJ2-3; cdr3_aa: CSARDTAGGPDTQYF; cdr3_nt: TGCAGTGCTAGAGATACGGCGGGGGGGCCGGATACGCAGTATTTT
v_call: TRBV7-9; d_call: -; clone_size: -; j_call: TRBJ2-4; cdr3_aa: CASNPRDLGNIQYF; cdr3_nt: TGTGCCAGCAACCCCCGGGACCTGGGGAACATTCAGTACTTC
v_call: TRBV3-1; d_call: -; clone_size: many; j_call: TRBJ1-1; cdr3_aa: CASSLAFMNTEAFF; cdr3_nt: TGTGCCAGCAGCCTTGCCTTTATGAACACTGAAGCTTTCTTT
v_call: TRBV11-2; d_call: TRBD2; clone_size: many; j_call: TRBJ2-7; cdr3_aa: CASSLDERGGSYEQYF; cdr3_nt: TGTGCCAGCAGCTTAGACGAGCGGGGGGGGTCCTACGAGCAGTACTTC
v_call: TRBV11-2; d_call: TRBD1; clone_size: many; j_call: TRBJ2-3; cdr3_aa: CASSLDGGTGGAADTQYF; cdr3_nt: TGTGCCAGCAGCTTAGACGGGGGGACAGGGGGAGCGGCAGATACGCAGTATTTT
v_call: TRBV11-2; d_call: -; clone_size: -; j_call: TRBJ1-5; cdr3_aa: CASSLEAVAPQHF; cdr3_nt: TGTGCCAGCAGCTTAGAGGCAGTCGCGCCCCAGCATTTT
v_call: TRBV7-9; d_call: -; clone_size: few; j_call: TRBJ2-1; cdr3_aa: CASSSFGGSYYNEQFF; cdr3_nt: TGTGCCAGCAGCTCTTTCGGGGGCTCTTATTACAATGAGCAGTTCTTC
v_call: TRBV19; d_call: -; clone_size: -; j_call: TRBJ1-1; cdr3_aa: CASFSPGHPNTEAFF; cdr3_nt: TGTGCCAGTTTCTCACCGGGACACCCGAACACTGAAGCTTTCTTT
v_call: TRBV5-1; d_call: -; clone_size: -; j_call: TRBJ2-7; cdr3_aa: CASSLEGSQDHEQYF; cdr3_nt: TGCGCCAGCAGCTTGGAGGGGTCCCAGGACCACGAGCAGTACTTC